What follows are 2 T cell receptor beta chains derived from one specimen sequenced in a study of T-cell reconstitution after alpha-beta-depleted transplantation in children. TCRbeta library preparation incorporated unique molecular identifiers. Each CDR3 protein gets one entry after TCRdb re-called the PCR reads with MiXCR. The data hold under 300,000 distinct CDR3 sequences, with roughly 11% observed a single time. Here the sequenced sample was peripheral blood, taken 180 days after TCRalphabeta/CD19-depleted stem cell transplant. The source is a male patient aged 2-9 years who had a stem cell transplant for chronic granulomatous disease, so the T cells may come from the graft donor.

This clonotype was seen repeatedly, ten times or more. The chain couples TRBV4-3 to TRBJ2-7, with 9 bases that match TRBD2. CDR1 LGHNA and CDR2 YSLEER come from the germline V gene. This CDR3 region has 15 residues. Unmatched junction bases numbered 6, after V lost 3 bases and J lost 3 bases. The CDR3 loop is CASSHSAGGDYEQYF. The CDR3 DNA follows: TGCGCCAGCAGCCATTCCGCGGGGGGGGACTACGAGCAGTACTTC.

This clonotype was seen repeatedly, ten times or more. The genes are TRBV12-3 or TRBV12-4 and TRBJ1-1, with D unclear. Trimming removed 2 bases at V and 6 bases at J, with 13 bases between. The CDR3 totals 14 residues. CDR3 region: CASSLPSGFSEAFF. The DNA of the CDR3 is TGTGCCAGCAGTTTACCTTCGGGGTTCTCTGAAGCTTTCTTT.